This TCR beta chain was sequenced during a study of cytomegalovirus exposure and HLA in healthy donors. Sequencing used immunoSEQ multiplex PCR; TCRdb keeps in-frame clones, though not all of them. This table holds 150,000 to 200,000 clones, about 90% found once. A note on this clone: No antigen is known for it.

Study-wide points: In vitro experiments confirmed that three CMV-associated chains were specific for CMV antigens. Investigators reported 150 to 200 TCR beta chains as tied to cytomegalovirus.

Germline lookup yields CDR1 SNHLY and CDR2 FYNNEI. The V and J ends lost 6 bases and 2 bases, in that order; junction bases with no gene match: 8. CDR3 length: 15 amino acids. Sequencing used PBMCs. This sequence originates from a woman in her twenties or thirties in good health and CMV-seronegative. The chain carries TRBV2 and TRBJ2-5; 8 bases are shared with TRBD2. The CDR3 spells CASSYYTSGQETQYF. CDR3 nucleotides: TGTGCCAGCAGCTATTACACTAGCGGACAAGAGACCCAGTACTTC. The full variable domain, in which reference TRBV2 and TRBJ2-5 provide the parts outside the CDR3, is EPEVTQTPSHQVTQMGQEVILRCVPISNHLYFYWYRQILGQKVEFLVSFYNNEISEKSEIFDDQFSVERPDGSNFTLKIRSTKLEDSAMYFCASSYYTSGQETQYFGPGTRLLVL.